This T cell receptor beta chain was captured in a study of cytomegalovirus exposure and HLA in healthy donors. PCR employed 60 Vbeta and 13 Jbeta primers. The method was immunoSEQ multiplex PCR; TCRdb's version includes in-frame clones alone and lacks a portion of them. The sample lists 140,000 or so clones, 65% to 90% occurring once. Study results and caveats: Through in vitro validation, three CMV-associated chains were shown to be specific for CMV antigens.

Note on this clone: Its specificity is unknown.

This TCR derives from a woman in her thirties in good health and CMV-seronegative. Sequencing used PBMCs.

The CDR3 spells CAITPFGDHGNTIYF. The CDR3 DNA reads as TGTGCCATCACTCCCTTCGGAGACCACGGAAACACCATATATTTT. The V call is TRBV10-3, the J call TRBJ1-3; the D is unclear. Germline V CDR1 and CDR2: ENHRY, SYGVKD. V was clipped by 7 bases and J by 4 bases, with 17 bases between them. The CDR3 has 15 residues.